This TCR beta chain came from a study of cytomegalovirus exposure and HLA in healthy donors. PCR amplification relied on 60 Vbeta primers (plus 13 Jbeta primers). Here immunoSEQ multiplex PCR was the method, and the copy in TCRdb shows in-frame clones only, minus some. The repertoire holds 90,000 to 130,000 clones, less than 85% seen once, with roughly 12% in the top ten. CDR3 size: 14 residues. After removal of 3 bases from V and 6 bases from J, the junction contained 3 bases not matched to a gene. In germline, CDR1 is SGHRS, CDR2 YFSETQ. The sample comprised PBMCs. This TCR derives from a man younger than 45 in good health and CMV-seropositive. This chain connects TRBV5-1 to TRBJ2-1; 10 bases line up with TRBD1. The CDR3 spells CASSYGQGVNEQFF. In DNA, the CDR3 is TGCGCCAGCAGCTACGGACAGGGGGTCAATGAGCAGTTCTTC.